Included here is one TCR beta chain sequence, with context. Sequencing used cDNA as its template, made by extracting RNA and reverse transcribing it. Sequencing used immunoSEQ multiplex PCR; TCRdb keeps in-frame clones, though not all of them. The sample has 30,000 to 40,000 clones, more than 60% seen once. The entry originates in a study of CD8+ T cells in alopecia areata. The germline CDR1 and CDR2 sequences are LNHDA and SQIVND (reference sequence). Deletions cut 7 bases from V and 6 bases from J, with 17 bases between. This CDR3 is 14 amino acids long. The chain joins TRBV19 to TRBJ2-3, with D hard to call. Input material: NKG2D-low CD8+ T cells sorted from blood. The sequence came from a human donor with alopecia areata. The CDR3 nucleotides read TGTGCCAGTAAAGGTGGTGGTGATGCGGATACGCAGTATTTT. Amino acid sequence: CASKGGGDADTQYF.